The 27 T cell receptor beta chains below come from one sample, sequenced in a study of T cell responses to AZD1222 COVID-19 vaccine. Assay: immunoSEQ multiplex PCR; the TCRdb copy retains only in-frame clones and omits some. This table holds over 150,000 clones, 80% to 95% found once. The input for sequencing was peripheral blood, taken on day 0 of AZD1222 vaccination. The receptor source for this set is an adult in good health.

The gene calls are TRBV18 and TRBJ1-1; a possible D gene is TRBD1 (6 bases). Germline V CDR1 and CDR2: KGHSH, LQKENI. This CDR3 contains 15 residues. V shed 4 bases and J shed 2 bases, with 14 bases lying between them. The CDR3 nucleotides are TGTGCCAGCTCACGCGAGCAGGGGTCTAACACTGAAGCTTTCTTT. This gives the protein CASSREQGSNTEAFF.

The chain employs TRBV19 and TRBJ2-5; D possibly uses TRBD1 or TRBD2 (5 bases each). This CDR3 has 15 amino acids. From germline, CDR1 is LNHDA and CDR2 SQIVND (reference sequence). Trimming removed 9 bases from V and 1 base from J, with 18 bases in between. The CDR3 DNA follows: TGTGCCAGCAAGTCGGGATGGGGGACCCAAGAGACCCAGTACTTC. It is translated as CASKSGWGTQETQYF.

This sequence joins TRBV2 and TRBJ2-7; D remains unclear. This CDR3 is 12 amino acids long. The V gene lost 3 bases and the J gene lost 6 bases, with 9 bases spanning the gap. In germline, CDR1 is SNHLY, CDR2 FYNNEI. The DNA for the CDR3 is TGTGCCAGCAGTGAGCCAGAACTCGAGCAGTACTTC. As protein: CASSEPELEQYF.

The chain couples TRBV6-5 to TRBJ1-4; a weak D match, TRBD1 (5 bases). V lost 4 bases and J lost 2, with 11 bases in between. Germline V gene lookup returns CDR1 MNHEY and CDR2 SVGAGI. The CDR3 runs to 15 residues. The CDR3 reads CASSFQGGTNEKLFF. CDR3 DNA: TGTGCCAGCAGTTTCCAGGGAGGGACTAATGAAAAACTGTTTTTT.

The CDR3 sequence is CASSTSGRSRSYTF. CDR3 bases: TGTGCCAGTAGTACATCGGGACGGTCAAGGAGCTACACCTTC. The chain joins TRBV19 to TRBJ1-2, with D perhaps matching TRBD1 (5 bases). This CDR3 is 14 amino acids long. Germline V lookup: CDR1 LNHDA, CDR2 SQIVND (reference sequence). V was trimmed by 4 bases and J by 9 bases, leaving 18 bases between them.

The chain uses TRBV27 and TRBJ2-5; D is ambiguous. Between the trimmed V and J ends, which lost 3 bases and 1 base, there was a span of 6 bases. The CDR3 totals 13 residues. Germline V gives CDR1 MNHEY, CDR2 SMNVEV (reference sequence). The chain's CDR3 is CASSFLSQETQYF. CDR3 DNA: TGTGCCAGCAGTTTTTTGTCCCAAGAGACCCAGTACTTC.

This chain connects TRBV5-1 to TRBJ1-3; D gene uncertain. The CDR3 runs to 14 residues. The germline gives CDR1 SGHRS, CDR2 YFSETQ. With 3 bases removed from V and 3 bases from J, the gap between germline ends came to 10 bases. Written as DNA, the CDR3 is TGCGCCAGCAGCTCCGACGGTAGTGGAAACACCATATATTTT. Protein sequence: CASSSDGSGNTIYF.

This clone came up once. This chain uses TRBV7-6 with TRBJ1-3; TRBD1 agrees at 8 bases. Germline values: CDR1 SGHVS, CDR2 FNYEAQ. With 0 bases clipped from V and 3 bases from J, the junction kept 10 bases outside the gene matches. The CDR3 sequence is 18 residues long. The CDR3 DNA is TGTGCCAGCAGCTTAGCTATGGGACAGGCGGAATTTGGAAACACCATATATTTT. This codes for CASSLAMGQAEFGNTIYF. Looking up the rest from reference TRBV7-6 and TRBJ1-3 gives the full variable domain: GAGVSQSPRYKVTKRGQDVALRCDPISGHVSLYWYRQALGQGPEFLTYFNYEAQQDKSGLPNDRFSAERPEGSISTLTIQRTEQRDSAMYRCASSLAMGQAEFGNTIYFGEGSWLTVV.

The V call is TRBV14, the J call TRBJ1-6; TRBD1 matches at 7 bases. Germline V gene sequence: CDR1 SGHDN, CDR2 FVKESK. J lost 7 bases, V lost 3 bases, and 3 bases had no gene match. The CDR3 has 14 residues. CDR3 DNA sequence: TGTGCCAGCAGCCACGGCAGGGGGAATTCACCCCTCCACTTT. This codes for CASSHGRGNSPLHF.

V usage is TRBV23-1 and J usage is TRBJ1-1; D is unclear. TRBV23-1 has ORF status, its function being uncertain. V was cut by 0 bases and J by 4 bases, with 24 bases left in between. The CDR3 is made up of 19 amino acids. CDR3 in DNA: TGCGCCAGCAGTCAATCTATTCCCTTTACGGGGATATCAGGCACTGAAGCTTTCTTT. Encoded protein: CASSQSIPFTGISGTEAFF.

This chain uses TRBV25-1 with TRBJ1-1; a possible D gene is TRBD1 (5 bases). V was cut by 3 bases and J by 1 base, with 12 bases left in between. Looked up from germline, CDR1 is MGHDK and CDR2 is SYGVNS. This CDR3 comprises 15 residues. The CDR3 bases are TGTGCCAGCAGTGATCCGGGACGGCGGAACACTGAAGCTTTCTTT. Amino acids: CASSDPGRRNTEAFF.

CDR3 nucleotides: TGTGCCAGCAGGGCCCCCCCGGGGACTGAAGCTTTCTTT. Residues: CASRAPPGTEAFF. J is TRBJ1-1 and V is TRBV28, with no clear D. Looked up from germline, CDR1 is MDHEN and CDR2 is SYDVKM. Trimming removed 6 bases at V and 5 bases at J, with 13 bases between. This CDR3 is built from 13 residues. The whole variable domain, remainder taken from reference TRBV28 and TRBJ1-1, is DVKVTQSSRYLVKRTGEKVFLECVQDMDHENMFWYRQDPGLGLRLIYFSYDVKMKEKGDIPEGYSVSREKKERFSLILESASTNQTSMYLCASRAPPGTEAFFGQGTRLTVV.

V gene TRBV5-1 combines with J gene TRBJ1-5, with a possible D match to TRBD1 (5 bases). Between the trimmed V and J ends, which lost 6 bases and 0 bases, there was a span of 13 bases. Germline V CDR1 and CDR2: SGHRS, YFSETQ. The CDR3 length is 15 residues. For the CDR3, the DNA is TGCGCCAGCACCAGGGACGGGGATAGCAATCAGCCCCAGCATTTT. This sequence encodes CASTRDGDSNQPQHF.

The chain recombines TRBV15 with TRBJ1-2, with 7 bases identical to TRBD1. The CDR3 extends over 15 amino acids. CDR1 and CDR2 from the germline V gene are LNHNV and YYDKDF (reference sequence). V was clipped by 5 bases and J by 1 base; unmatched bases: 7. The chain's CDR3 is CATSGNRGLNYGYTF. In nucleotides, the CDR3 is TGTGCCACCAGCGGTAACAGGGGCCTTAACTATGGCTACACCTTC.

The chain joins TRBV5-1 to TRBJ2-2, with a tentative D call TRBD1 (5 bases). Trimming took 2 bases from V and 2 from J, leaving 10 bases between them. Per the germline V gene, CDR1 is SGHRS and CDR2 is YFSETQ. The CDR3 covers 15 residues. In nucleotides, the CDR3 is TGCGCCAGCAGCTTAAGGGGTCTCAACACCGGGGAGCTGTTTTTT. Amino acid sequence: CASSLRGLNTGELFF.

The chain uses TRBV10-3 and TRBJ2-1; D might be TRBD2 (6 bases). The V end was cut by 5 bases, the J end by 7 bases, with 12 bases between. The length of the CDR3 is 13 residues. Germline-derived CDR1 and CDR2 are ENHRY and SYGVKD. CDR3 sequence reads: CAISKDGSNEQFF. DNA for the CDR3: TGTGCCATCAGTAAGGACGGGAGTAATGAGCAGTTCTTC.

The rearrangement joins TRBV5-6 to TRBJ2-7; a weak D match, TRBD2 (6 bases). Trimming removed 5 bases at V and 6 bases at J, with 12 bases between. In germline, CDR1 is SGHDT, CDR2 YYEEEE. The CDR3 length is 12 residues. This CDR3 is CASSFSGVEQYV. The CDR3 region has the DNA TGTGCCAGCAGTTTCTCGGGGGTCGAGCAGTACGTC.

The V gene is TRBV29-1, the J gene TRBJ2-3, with a tentative D call TRBD2 (6 bases). The CDR3 is 15 residues long. Per germline, CDR1 SQVTM and CDR2 ANQGSEA. Trimming pared 3 bases from V and 1 base from J, leaving 14 bases between. The chain's CDR3 is CSVEKGGAGTDTQYF. The CDR3 DNA reads TGCAGCGTTGAGAAAGGCGGGGCCGGCACAGATACGCAGTATTTT.

V usage is TRBV7-2 and J usage is TRBJ2-1, with 11 bases lining up with TRBD2. The junction had 4 bases not matched to a gene; V was cut back by 4 bases and J by 5 bases. There are 15 residues in the CDR3. From germline, CDR1 is SGHTA and CDR2 FQGNSA. DNA for the CDR3: TGTGCCAGCAGCTGGACTAGCGGGTGGGACAATGAGCAGTTCTTC. It specifies CASSWTSGWDNEQFF. Complete variable domain (other parts from reference TRBV7-2 and TRBJ2-1): GAGVSQSPSNKVTEKGKDVELRCDPISGHTALYWYRQSLGQGLEFLIYFQGNSAPDKSGLPSDRFSAERTGGSVSTLTIQRTQQEDSAVYLCASSWTSGWDNEQFFGPGTRLTVL.

The rearrangement joins TRBV21-1 to TRBJ1-3. TRBV21-1 is listed as a pseudogene. The CDR3 totals 15 residues. CDR3 nucleotides: TGTGCCAGCATGCCGGGACCGAGCTCTGGAAACACCATATATTTT. Its protein is CASMPGPSSGNTIYF.

V gene TRBV11-3 combines with J gene TRBJ2-7; D call uncertain. In germline, CDR1 is SGHNT, CDR2 YENEEA. CDR3 length: 12 residues. V was cut by 4 bases and J by 7 bases, with 11 bases left in between. DNA for the CDR3: TGTGCCAGCAGCTCCCGGCTGGGGGAGCAGTACTTC. This sequence encodes CASSSRLGEQYF.

J is TRBJ1-2 and V is TRBV7-9, with D unresolved. Trimming cost V 1 base and J 7 bases, with 7 bases left between them. The CDR3 consists of 12 residues. CDR1 and CDR2 from the germline V gene are SEHNR and FQNEAQ (reference sequence). Here the CDR3 reads CASSLGPRGYTF. CDR3 nucleotides: TGTGCCAGCAGCTTAGGTCCGCGTGGCTACACCTTC. The full variable domain, in which reference TRBV7-9 and TRBJ1-2 provide the parts outside the CDR3, is DTGVSQNPRHKITKRGQNVTFRCDPISEHNRLYWYRQTLGQGPEFLTYFQNEAQLEKSRLLSDRFSAERPKGSFSTLEIQRTEQGDSAMYLCASSLGPRGYTFGSGTRLTVV.

The chain combines TRBV19 with TRBJ1-2; 10 positions agree with TRBD1. The germline V gene has CDR1 LNHDA and CDR2 SQIVND (reference sequence). V was pared by 6 bases and J by 6 bases, with 4 bases of the junction left unmatched. This CDR3 comprises 13 residues. The CDR3 loop reads CASRTGGGNGYTF. In nucleotides, the CDR3 is TGTGCCAGTAGGACAGGGGGCGGGAATGGCTACACCTTC.

The chain is built from TRBV6-5 and TRBJ1-2; 7 bases match TRBD1. Per the germline V gene, CDR1 is MNHEY and CDR2 is SVGAGI. This CDR3 has 12 amino acids. Unmatched junction bases numbered 7, after V lost 7 bases and J lost 8 bases. The CDR3 DNA sequence: TGTGCCAGCAAACCACAGGGGAGCGGCTACACCTTC. It specifies CASKPQGSGYTF.

The CDR3 protein is CASSLLQGGNTEAFF. The CDR3, as DNA: TGTGCCAGCAGCCTACTACAGGGGGGGAACACTGAAGCTTTCTTT. The chain joins TRBV7-2 to TRBJ1-1, with 8 bases that match TRBD1. The CDR3 totals 15 residues. The germline gives CDR1 SGHTA, CDR2 FQGNSA. V lost 5 bases to trimming and J lost 1 base; unmatched junction nucleotides: 6.

The chain employs TRBV7-2 and TRBJ2-1; D is possibly TRBD2 (5 bases). This CDR3 spans 16 amino acids. Trimming cost V 5 bases and J 4 bases, with 18 bases left between them. Germline CDR1 SGHTA, CDR2 FQGNSA. For the CDR3, the DNA is TGTGCCAGCAGCCCCCTGACTATTCCTGTTTACAATGAGCAGTTCTTC. Its translation is CASSPLTIPVYNEQFF.

The rearrangement uses TRBV7-2 and TRBJ1-2; D gene unclear. The CDR3 is 12 residues long. Trimming took off 10 bases at V and 8 bases at J, with 17 bases between the two ends. Germline CDR1 is SGHTA and CDR2 is FQGNSA. CDR3 bases: TGTGCCACCACGGGCGGGTGGAGCGGCTACACCTTC. Residues: CATTGGWSGYTF.